The rows below give T cell receptor beta chains drawn from one sample of a study of T cells in Graves' hyperthyroidism and ophthalmopathy. TCRdb fed the multiplex PCR reads into MiXCR, producing one record per CDR3 protein. Altogether about 420,000 distinct CDR3 sequences are present, approximately 15% being singletons, with the ten largest covering 7.7%. The sample was blood. Source of these receptors: a woman between 18 and 29 years old with Graves' hyperthyroidism. CDR3s include the opening cysteine and the closing phenylalanine or tryptophan. The order of the fields is clone size, D gene, V gene, J gene, CDR3 DNA, CDR3 protein. D genes are given only for firm matches. For some rows the clone size is stated as once, few or many, or as a class when expanded; others skip it.

size: many
D: NA
V: TRBV20-1
J: TRBJ2-7
DNA: TGCAGTGCTAGGCAGACCTTCTACGAGCAGTACTTC
CDR3: CSARQTFYEQYF

size: many
D: TRBD2
V: TRBV5-1
J: TRBJ2-1
DNA: TGCGCCAGCAGTGGGTTGGGATCGGGACTAGCGGGAACAAGCTCCTACAATGAGCAGTTCTTC
CDR3: CASSGLGSGLAGTSSYNEQFF

size: many
D: TRBD1
V: TRBV6-1
J: TRBJ1-6
DNA: TGTGCCAGCAACCCCTCAGGGGACAGAATCTCACCCCTCCACTTT
CDR3: CASNPSGDRISPLHF

size: many
D: NA
V: TRBV19
J: TRBJ1-3
DNA: TGTGCCAGTACCAGAAGGACTCCGGTAACGTTTTCGACTGGAAACACCATATATTTT
CDR3: CASTRRTPVTFSTGNTIYF

size: many
D: NA
V: TRBV20-1
J: TRBJ2-1
DNA: TGCAGTGCGCTGTCGCTAGGTGGCTCCTACAATGAGCAGTTCTTC
CDR3: CSALSLGGSYNEQFF

size: NA
D: NA
V: TRBV11-1
J: TRBJ2-3
DNA: TGTGCCAGCAGCTATTGGGGGGGCCAAACACATACGCAGTATTTT
CDR3: CASSYWGGQTHTQYF

size: NA
D: NA
V: TRBV18
J: TRBJ2-7
DNA: TGTGCCAGCTCACCAAGGCGGAACTCCTACGAGCAGTACTTC
CDR3: CASSPRRNSYEQYF

size: NA
D: TRBD1
V: TRBV30
J: TRBJ2-7
DNA: TGTGCCTGGAATCCGACAGGGAACTACGAGCAGTACTTC
CDR3: CAWNPTGNYEQYF

size: NA
D: TRBD2
V: TRBV28
J: TRBJ2-5
DNA: TGTGCCAGCAGTCTCAAAAGGACTAGAATATACTTC
CDR3: CASSLKRTRIYF

size: many
D: NA
V: TRBV18
J: TRBJ1-5
DNA: TGTGCCAGCTCACCCCTTCGGCAGGCTGGTCAGCCCCAGCATTTT
CDR3: CASSPLRQAGQPQHF

size: many
D: TRBD2
V: TRBV6-2/TRBV6-3
J: TRBJ2-2
DNA: TGTGCCAGCAGTTACTCGGGGGGACTAGCGGGAGACACCGGGGAGCTGTTTTTT
CDR3: CASSYSGGLAGDTGELFF

size: NA
D: TRBD2
V: TRBV7-3
J: TRBJ2-7
DNA: TGTGCCAGCCGGCCCCCCAAGGGGACTAGAGATCACTACGAGCAGTACTTC
CDR3: CASRPPKGTRDHYEQYF

size: many
D: NA
V: TRBV11-3
J: TRBJ2-7
DNA: TGTGCCAGCAGCTTAGCCGTGCGGGGTGTCGAGCAGTACTTC
CDR3: CASSLAVRGVEQYF

size: many
D: NA
V: TRBV7-9
J: TRBJ2-2
DNA: TGTGCCAGCAGCACCGGGGAGCTGTTTTTT
CDR3: CASSTGELFF